The 23 T cell receptor beta chains in this list originate from one sample, sequenced in a study of preoperative IRX-2 immunotherapy in early breast cancer. Documented treatment: preoperative locoregional IRX-2 cytokine immunotherapy. Clones were read by immunoSEQ multiplex PCR, and TCRdb kept only the in-frame ones, dropping some. Of 20,000 to 30,000 clones in the sample, around 75% were seen once. Sequenced material: lymph node tissue, taken before IRX-2 immunotherapy. The receptors originated from a human donor with breast cancer.

This rearrangement joins TRBV5-1 to TRBJ2-1; 10 bases map to TRBD1. V shed 3 bases, J shed 3 bases, and the junction held 6 bases outside the gene matches. CDR3 length: 16 amino acids. Per germline, CDR1 SGHRS and CDR2 YFSETQ. In nucleotides, the CDR3 is TGCGCCAGCAGCTGGACCGGGACAGGGGTCTACAATGAGCAGTTCTTC. It translates to CASSWTGTGVYNEQFF. The entire variable domain, with the rest obtained from reference TRBV5-1 and TRBJ2-1, is as follows: KAGVTQTPRYLIKTRGQQVTLSCSPISGHRSVSWYQQTPGQGLQFLFEYFSETQRNKGNFPGRFSGRQFSNSRSEMNVSTLELGDSALYLCASSWTGTGVYNEQFFGPGTRLTVL.

The gene calls are TRBV10-2 and TRBJ1-1; no clear D. Trimming left V 3 bases short and J 6 bases short, with 14 bases between. This CDR3 is built from 14 residues. The germline gives CDR1 WSHSY, CDR2 SAAADI. The CDR3 region is CASSDSLGIAEAFF. CDR3 sequence (DNA): TGCGCCAGCAGTGATAGCTTGGGGATCGCTGAAGCTTTCTTT.

V gene TRBV12-1 combines with J gene TRBJ1-2; the D segment call TRBD1 is taken from the table without a DNA check. TRBV12-1 is designated a pseudogene. CDR3 length equals 13 residues. CDR3 residues: CASSPQGPYGYTF. DNA for the CDR3: TGTGCCAGCAGCCCACAGGGCCCTTATGGCTACACCTTC.

This CDR3 reads CASSFGPSNTEAFF. The CDR3 DNA sequence: TGCGCCAGCAGCTTTGGACCGTCGAACACTGAAGCTTTCTTT. This rearrangement joins TRBV5-1 to TRBJ1-1; no reliable D call. The CDR3 spans 14 residues. V was clipped by 2 bases and J by 1 base, with 9 bases between them. Germline CDR1 is SGHRS and CDR2 is YFSETQ.

The rearrangement joins TRBV28 to TRBJ1-6; 9 bases map to TRBD1. CDR1 is MDHEN, CDR2 SYDVKM, per germline. V gave up 6 bases and J gave up 9 bases; unmatched junction bases: 6. This CDR3 comprises 14 residues. The chain's CDR3 is CASSRDREGSPLHF. The CDR3 nucleotides are TGTGCCAGCAGCCGGGACAGGGAGGGTTCACCCCTCCACTTT. The complete variable domain, with remaining parts taken from reference TRBV28 and TRBJ1-6, reads DVKVTQSSRYLVKRTGEKVFLECVQDMDHENMFWYRQDPGLGLRLIYFSYDVKMKEKGDIPEGYSVSREKKERFSLILESASTNQTSMYLCASSRDREGSPLHFGNGTRLTVT.

The CDR3 loop is CASSLAGAGIGQPQHF. The DNA for the CDR3 is TGTGCCAGCAGCTTAGCAGGGGCGGGCATCGGTCAGCCCCAGCATTTT. The chain uses TRBV7-7 and TRBJ1-5, with D possibly being TRBD1 (5 bases). Germline V gene sequence: CDR1 SSHAT, CDR2 FNYEAQ (reference sequence). Between the trimmed V and J ends, which lost 0 bases and 6 bases, there was a span of 15 bases. CDR3 length: 16 amino acids.

This chain uses TRBV11-3 with TRBJ1-2; 8 positions match TRBD1. CDR3 length: 16 residues. Germline V gene lookup returns CDR1 SGHNT and CDR2 YENEEA. V lost 1 base to trimming and J lost 0 bases; unmatched junction nucleotides: 4. The CDR3 DNA sequence: TGTGCCAGCAGCTTAGGTAGGACAGGGACTAACTATGGCTACACCTTC. It translates to CASSLGRTGTNYGYTF. Full variable domain (rest looked up from reference TRBV11-3 and TRBJ1-2): EAGVVQSPRYKIIEKKQPVAFWCNPISGHNTLYWYLQNLGQGPELLIRYENEEAVDDSQLPKDRFSAERLKGVDSTLKIQPAELGDSAVYLCASSLGRTGTNYGYTFGSGTRLTVV.

This clone has a single count. The chain uses TRBV14 and TRBJ1-1; D is perhaps TRBD1 (6 bases). The CDR3 is 14 amino acids. Germline CDR1 SGHDN, CDR2 FVKESK. V gave up 4 bases and J gave up 4 bases, with 13 bases separating them. CDR3 residues: CASSLDAGVTEAFF. CDR3 in DNA: TGTGCCAGCAGCCTCGACGCAGGGGTCACTGAAGCTTTCTTT.

This chain joins TRBV29-1 and TRBJ2-7; 12 nucleotides line up with TRBD1. V lost 1 base and J lost 5; bases outside the gene matches: 6. Germline-derived CDR1 and CDR2 are SQVTM and ANQGSEA. The CDR3 is 15 residues long. CDR3 in amino acids: CSVEVGTGGGHEQYF. In DNA form, the CDR3 reads TGCAGCGTTGAAGTGGGGACAGGGGGCGGGCACGAGCAGTACTTC.

This clone was seen just once. This chain links TRBV28 with TRBJ1-6, with D uncertain. Trimming cost V 2 bases and J 14 bases, with 10 bases left between them. The CDR3 contains 12 residues. Germline V gives CDR1 MDHEN, CDR2 SYDVKM. The CDR3 sequence is CASSLSLYTLHF. The CDR3 coding sequence is TGTGCCAGCAGTTTAAGTCTTTATACCCTCCACTTT.

The genes are TRBV6-8 and TRBJ2-3; 9 bases are shared with TRBD2. Germline V gives CDR1 MNHGY, CDR2 SAAAGT. The CDR3 consists of 16 residues. The ends lost 2 bases at V and 7 bases at J; junction bases unmatched: 10. The CDR3 spells CASSYVSGGFLYTQYF. For the CDR3, the DNA is TGTGCCAGCAGTTACGTTAGCGGGGGATTCTTATATACGCAGTATTTT.

The chain couples TRBV28 to TRBJ1-4, with D perhaps matching TRBD1 (6 bases). Per the germline V gene, CDR1 is MDHEN and CDR2 is SYDVKM. V lost 1 base, J lost 4 bases, and 16 bases lay in between. CDR3 size: 17 residues. CDR3 sequence (DNA): TGTGCCAGCAGTTTATTGGACATCAAAGGGGGTAATGAAAAACTGTTTTTT. Translating it yields CASSLLDIKGGNEKLFF.

The chain links TRBV6-8 to TRBJ2-1; 12 positions match TRBD2. The V segment lost 8 bases and the J segment 8 bases; nucleotides outside the gene matches: 13. Germline-derived CDR1 and CDR2 are MNHGY and SAAAGT. The CDR3 sequence is 16 residues long. The CDR3 DNA sequence: TGTGCCAGCGGGGCTAGCGGGGGGGTCTCGGTCTATGAGCAGTTCTTC. Its protein is CASGASGGVSVYEQFF.

V gene TRBV18 combines with J gene TRBJ1-1, with a weak D call TRBD1 (5 bases). The CDR3 is made up of 15 amino acids. Between the trimmed V and J ends, which lost 5 bases and 3 bases, there was a span of 16 bases. CDR1 is KGHSH, CDR2 LQKENI, per germline. CDR3 loop: CASSKRGARDTEAFF. DNA for the CDR3: TGTGCCAGCTCAAAGAGAGGGGCGCGGGACACTGAAGCTTTCTTT.

The rearrangement joins TRBV19 to TRBJ2-7; D is perhaps TRBD1 (5 bases). With 6 bases removed from V and 6 bases from J, the gap between germline ends came to 18 bases. CDR3 size: 14 residues. Germline V gives CDR1 LNHDA, CDR2 SQIVND (reference sequence). The chain's CDR3 is CASRYGAGQSEQYF. The CDR3 DNA follows: TGTGCCAGTAGGTATGGGGCAGGCCAAAGCGAGCAGTACTTC.

This clone appeared once. This rearrangement joins TRBV19 to TRBJ2-3; 13 nucleotides line up with TRBD2. V was clipped by 3 bases and J by 3 bases; unmatched bases: 15. In germline, CDR1 is LNHDA, CDR2 SQIVND (reference sequence). This CDR3 spans 20 amino acids. The CDR3 DNA reads TGTGCCAGTAGTATGGCTGGGTCCGCTACTAGCGGGGGGGCGACAGATACGCAGTATTTT. This encodes CASSMAGSATSGGATDTQYF.

The chain is built from TRBV6-8 and TRBJ2-7, with D perhaps TRBD1 (6 bases). This CDR3 is 14 amino acids long. Germline V gene lookup returns CDR1 MNHGY and CDR2 SAAAGT. V was clipped by 2 bases and J by 5 bases, with 13 bases between them. As DNA, the CDR3 is TGTGCCAGCAGTTACGATTGGGGGCGAAACGAGCAGTACTTC. Its protein is CASSYDWGRNEQYF.

J is TRBJ1-5 and V is TRBV6-8; D not certain. CDR1 and CDR2 from the germline V gene are MNHGY and SAAAGT. V lost 5 bases and J 5 bases, leaving 7 bases between the germline ends. The CDR3 sequence is 12 residues long. The CDR3: CASSTLYQPQHF. The CDR3 nucleotides read TGTGCCAGCAGTACACTCTATCAGCCCCAGCATTTT.

The rearrangement uses TRBV6-8 and TRBJ1-2, with a weak D call TRBD1 (6 bases). With 7 bases removed from V and 6 bases from J, the gap between germline ends came to 12 bases. The CDR3 extends over 12 amino acids. Germline-derived CDR1 and CDR2 are MNHGY and SAAAGT. CDR3 coding DNA: TGTGCCAGCACCCTACGGGGGCATGGCTACACCTTC. It specifies CASTLRGHGYTF.

The chain employs TRBV6-8 and TRBJ2-5; a possible D gene is TRBD1 (5 bases). The germline V gene encodes CDR1 MNHGY and CDR2 SAAAGT. This CDR3 spans 15 amino acids. V was pared by 5 bases and J by 1 base, with 14 bases between. The CDR3 is CASSVLRGSQETQYF. The DNA for the CDR3 is TGTGCCAGCAGTGTATTAAGGGGCTCCCAAGAGACCCAGTACTTC.

This clone showed up just a few times. The chain is built from TRBV6-8 and TRBJ1-1; no definite D call. This CDR3 spans 15 amino acids. Trimming stripped 0 bases from V and 1 base from J, with 9 bases between. CDR1 is MNHGY and CDR2 is SAAAGT in the germline V gene. In DNA form, the CDR3 reads TGTGCCAGCAGTTACTCGTACGGATCGAACACTGAAGCTTTCTTT. Protein sequence: CASSYSYGSNTEAFF.

The V and J genes are TRBV19 and TRBJ2-1; either TRBD1 or TRBD2 may supply D (7 bases each). Germline lookup yields CDR1 LNHDA and CDR2 SQIVND (reference sequence). The CDR3 spans 15 residues. Trimming took off 6 bases at V and 0 bases at J, with 12 bases between the two ends. CDR3 bases: TGTGCCAGTAGGGCGGGGGACAGCTCCTACAATGAGCAGTTCTTC. It yields the protein CASRAGDSSYNEQFF.

This clone is labeled as medium-sized (0.01 to 0.1%). The CDR3 sequence is CASSSAGRLTDTQYF. CDR3 sequence (DNA): TGTGCCAGCAGCTCGGCGGGACGCTTAACAGATACGCAGTATTTT. V and J are TRBV11-3 and TRBJ2-3; D possibly corresponds to TRBD2 (6 bases). V dropped 4 bases and J dropped 3 bases, with 14 bases sitting between them. Germline loops: CDR1 SGHNT, CDR2 YENEEA. This CDR3 is 15 amino acids long. The whole variable domain, remainder taken from reference TRBV11-3 and TRBJ2-3, is EAGVVQSPRYKIIEKKQPVAFWCNPISGHNTLYWYLQNLGQGPELLIRYENEEAVDDSQLPKDRFSAERLKGVDSTLKIQPAELGDSAVYLCASSSAGRLTDTQYFGPGTRLTVL.